This T cell receptor (beta chain) was captured in a study of blood T cell repertoires in COVID-19. Study background: Specimens from acute and convalescent COVID-19 originated in the United States, Italy and Spain. Sources were T cells, B-cell-depleted T cells, or PBMCs; the material itself was cDNA or gDNA.

Original data processing: Reference gene primer amplification gave estimated nucleated cell counts. Libraries were prepared by immunoSEQ multiplex PCR; TCRdb keeps only in-frame clonotypes and omits some of them. V and J calls and clone size come straight from that table; D and trimming were deduced from the DNA. The table lists approximately 120,000 clones, over 75% of them singletons. The V gene lost 4 bases and the J gene lost 0 bases, with 12 bases spanning the gap. Germline-derived CDR1 and CDR2 are LNHDA and SQIVND (reference sequence). There are 16 residues in the CDR3. V gene TRBV19 combines with J gene TRBJ1-4; D remains ambiguous. Sequencing was done on a sample of peripheral blood. This receptor was identified in a woman in her forties or fifties with acute or convalescent COVID-19. The CDR3 DNA follows: TGTGCCAGTAGTACCCTTCCTTTTGCAACTAATGAAAAACTGTTTTTT. Translated, it gives CASSTLPFATNEKLFF.